Sequencing of this T cell receptor beta chain was carried out in a study of human T cells and chemical hapten exposure. Study in general: In the roughly 23-week study, patients were dosed weekly with diphenylcyclopropenone on the scalp throughout.

TCRdb reprocessed the RACE reads via MiXCR and lists one record per CDR3 protein. The sample holds about 100,000 distinct CDR3 sequences, about 10% seen once. Time point of the sample: patch test 2, 6 weeks after DPC sensitization. Treatment specified: therapeutic diphenylcyclopropenone sensitization with weekly scalp DPC. General study results and limits: There was alopecia in the donors, so their immune response may differ from that of healthy people. No change in TCRs above 1 in 1000 frequency was produced by DPC sensitization. Versus controls, significantly more large CDR3 similarity clusters arose from expanded TCRs.

V was clipped by 1 base and J by 5 bases; unmatched bases: 9. Germline lookup yields CDR1 DFQATT and CDR2 SNEGSKA (reference sequence). The CDR3 totals 17 residues. Notes on this clonotype: The target antigen is unknown.

This clonotype originated in a woman in her forties with alopecia areata. Some clones in this sample may be carry-over from other donors' samples. This chain connects TRBV20-1 to TRBJ2-2; 11 positions match TRBD2. The sample consisted of whole blood, taken in connection with sensitization to the hapten diphenylcyclopropenone (DPC). The CDR3 nucleotides read TGCAGTGCTAGAGGCCTACTAGCGGGAGAGGGGACCGGGGAGCTGTTTTTT. Translated, it gives CSARGLLAGEGTGELFF.